What follows are 19 T cell receptor beta chains derived from one specimen sequenced in a study of OX40 agonist ivuxolimab in advanced cancers. TCRdb keeps only in-frame clones here, not all; method: immunoSEQ multiplex PCR. The table includes over 70,000 clones, roughly nine tenths detected once. The sequencing used CD4+ or CD8+ T cells sorted from blood, collected in a trial of the OX40 agonist ivuxolimab. Receptors originate from an adult with an advanced solid tumor such as melanoma, head and neck, liver or kidney cancer.

DNA for the CDR3: TGTGCCAGTAGTATACCGGGACAGGAGATTATGAACACTGAAGCTTTCTTT. This sequence encodes CASSIPGQEIMNTEAFF. The genes are TRBV19 and TRBJ1-1, with TRBD1 matching over 8 bases. The CDR3 sequence is 17 residues long. Germline trimming cut 2 bases from V and 0 bases from J; bases unmatched to any gene: 8. The germline gives CDR1 LNHDA, CDR2 SQIVND (reference sequence).

The chain has TRBV4-1 and TRBJ1-1; D possibly corresponds to TRBD1 (5 bases). The germline V and J ends were trimmed by 3 bases and 8 bases, with 22 bases remaining between them. This CDR3 has 16 residues. The germline gives CDR1 MGHRA, CDR2 YSYEKL. The CDR3 DNA sequence: TGCGCCAGCAGCCACGGTCAGAGGGGCCGTAGCGAGGAAGCTTTCTTT. This gives the protein CASSHGQRGRSEEAFF.

The chain uses TRBV9 and TRBJ2-7, with D tentatively TRBD1 or TRBD2 (5 bases each). The V end was cut by 3 bases, the J end by 1 base, with 14 bases between. This CDR3 is 15 amino acids long. CDR1 and CDR2 from the germline V gene are SGDLS and YYNGEE. CDR3 protein: CASSAGTADSYEQYF. The CDR3 coding sequence is TGTGCCAGCAGCGCCGGGACGGCAGATTCCTACGAGCAGTACTTC.

The V gene is TRBV7-8, the J gene TRBJ2-5; 9 nucleotides align to TRBD1. The V gene end was trimmed by 1 base and the J gene end by 5 bases; junction bases not matched to a gene: 5. In germline, CDR1 is SGHVS, CDR2 FQNEAQ. This CDR3 spans 15 amino acids. The CDR3 protein is CASSLVTGGWETQYF. Written as DNA, the CDR3 is TGTGCCAGCAGCTTAGTCACAGGGGGCTGGGAGACCCAGTACTTC.

The V gene is TRBV6-4, the J gene TRBJ1-5, with a tentative D call TRBD1 (5 bases). The germline V and J ends were trimmed by 3 bases and 6 bases, with 9 bases remaining between them. Germline V gene data show CDR1 as MRHNA and CDR2 as SNTAGT. CDR3 length: 13 residues. The CDR3 is CASSEQGGQPQHF. The CDR3 DNA reads as TGTGCCAGCAGTGAGCAGGGAGGTCAGCCCCAGCATTTT.

The chain combines TRBV5-1 with TRBJ2-1; 10 nucleotides line up with TRBD1. Germline CDR1 and CDR2: SGHRS and YFSETQ. With 2 bases clipped from V and 1 base from J, the junction kept 6 bases outside the gene matches. There are 17 residues in the CDR3. In DNA form, the CDR3 reads TGCGCCAGCAGCTTTGGACAGGGGGGCTCTTCCTACAATGAGCAGTTCTTC. Its protein is CASSFGQGGSSYNEQFF.

The chain carries TRBV5-1 and TRBJ1-2; no firm D call. This CDR3 has 11 residues. V was clipped by 7 bases and J by 1 base, with 5 bases between them. CDR1 and CDR2 (germline): SGHRS, YFSETQ. In DNA form, the CDR3 reads TGCGCCAGCTCGAGTAACTATGGCTACACCTTC. Its translation: CASSSNYGYTF.

This chain connects TRBV7-6 to TRBJ2-7; 8 nucleotides match TRBD1. V gave up 5 bases and J gave up 4 bases; unmatched junction bases: 13. The CDR3 is 16 residues long. Germline V gene sequence: CDR1 SGHVS, CDR2 FNYEAQ. CDR3 protein: CASSPRQGLRSYEQYV. The CDR3, as DNA: TGTGCCAGCAGCCCCCGACAGGGGTTAAGAAGTTACGAGCAGTACGTC.

V is TRBV28 and J is TRBJ1-5; 7 bases are a match to TRBD1. The CDR3 contains 16 residues. With 6 bases clipped from V and 2 bases from J, the junction kept 10 bases outside the gene matches. Germline values: CDR1 MDHEN, CDR2 SYDVKM. The CDR3 protein is CASSTDRVGGNQPQHF. The DNA of the CDR3 is TGTGCCAGCAGCACCGACAGGGTAGGTGGCAATCAGCCCCAGCATTTT. The full variable domain, with the rest looked up from reference TRBV28 and TRBJ1-5, is DVKVTQSSRYLVKRTGEKVFLECVQDMDHENMFWYRQDPGLGLRLIYFSYDVKMKEKGDIPEGYSVSREKKERFSLILESASTNQTSMYLCASSTDRVGGNQPQHFGDGTRLSIL.

This clone was observed a few times. This rearrangement joins TRBV29-1 to TRBJ1-2; D is perhaps TRBD1 (6 bases). The CDR3 covers 14 residues. V was clipped by 2 bases and J by 5 bases, with 15 bases between them. Germline values: CDR1 SQVTM, CDR2 ANQGSEA. DNA for the CDR3: TGCAGCGTTGAACGGTTAGACAGGTCTTATGGCTACACCTTC. Its translation is CSVERLDRSYGYTF.

This chain joins TRBV5-4 and TRBJ2-3; possible D gene TRBD1, 6 bases. The germline gives CDR1 SGHNT, CDR2 YYREEE (reference sequence). The CDR3 runs to 14 residues. Trimming cost V 2 bases and J 2 bases, with 9 bases left between them. CDR3 protein: CASSLGQPTDTQYF. CDR3 in DNA: TGTGCCAGCAGCTTAGGACAGCCCACAGATACGCAGTATTTT.

The V call is TRBV5-1, the J call TRBJ2-2; weak D call: TRBD2 (5 bases). The germline gives CDR1 SGHRS, CDR2 YFSETQ. Trimming took off 0 bases at V and 4 bases at J, with 10 bases between the two ends. The CDR3 has 15 residues. In DNA form, the CDR3 reads TGCGCCAGCAGCTTGGATCCAAGCGGCACCGGGGAGCTGTTTTTT. Translated, it gives CASSLDPSGTGELFF.

The chain combines TRBV15 with TRBJ1-1; weak D call: TRBD1 (5 bases). Germline V gene data show CDR1 as LNHNV and CDR2 as YYDKDF (reference sequence). The CDR3 contains 13 residues. V gave up 9 bases and J gave up 4 bases, with 15 bases separating them. The CDR3 here is CATTGAVGTEAFF. The CDR3 DNA reads TGTGCCACGACCGGGGCGGTGGGCACTGAAGCTTTCTTT.

The chain combines TRBV7-2 with TRBJ2-1, with D possibly called TRBD1 or TRBD2 (6 bases each). Germline V gene sequence: CDR1 SGHTA, CDR2 FQGNSA. The V and J ends lost 6 bases and 6 bases respectively, with 15 bases between them. The CDR3 extends over 14 amino acids. CDR3 residues: CASRRGGLLNEQFF. The CDR3 nucleotides read TGTGCCAGCAGGCGAGGGGGGCTCCTCAATGAGCAGTTCTTC.

The genes are TRBV2 and TRBJ2-1; 7 nucleotides align to TRBD1. J lost 9 bases, V lost 4 bases, and 6 bases had no gene match. This CDR3 comprises 13 residues. Germline CDR1 reads SNHLY; CDR2 reads FYNNEI. CDR3 DNA sequence: TGTGCCAGCAGTGCTCGACAGGGTGGTGAGCAGTTCTTC. Protein sequence: CASSARQGGEQFF.

The chain employs TRBV2 and TRBJ2-5; D unresolved. Between the trimmed V and J ends, which lost 8 bases and 2 bases, there was a span of 12 bases. The germline gives CDR1 SNHLY, CDR2 FYNNEI. The CDR3 covers 13 residues. The CDR3 nucleotides read TGTGCCAGCGCGGCCTACCCTCAAGAGACCCAGTACTTC. Protein sequence: CASAAYPQETQYF.

This chain joins TRBV9 and TRBJ2-2; TRBD1 might be the D (6 bases). This CDR3 has 13 residues. V shed 4 bases and J shed 6 bases, with 10 bases lying between them. Germline V CDR1 and CDR2: SGDLS, YYNGEE. The CDR3 sequence is CASSPEGAGELFF. DNA for the CDR3: TGTGCCAGCAGCCCAGAGGGGGCCGGGGAGCTGTTTTTT.

The rearrangement uses TRBV4-2 and TRBJ2-5; 9 bases are shared with TRBD1. There are 17 residues in the CDR3. V gave up 0 bases and J gave up 5 bases; unmatched junction bases: 10. CDR1 is LGHNA and CDR2 is YNFKEQ in the germline V gene. The CDR3 DNA follows: TGTGCCAGCAGCCAAGAACTGGGGACAGGGTTTCTCGAGACCCAGTACTTC. Its protein product is CASSQELGTGFLETQYF.

The chain employs TRBV18 and TRBJ1-2; tentative D call: TRBD1 (6 bases). The length of the CDR3 is 17 residues. CDR1 KGHSH and CDR2 LQKENI come from the germline V gene. V was cut by 3 bases and J by 4 bases, with 21 bases left in between. The DNA of the CDR3 is TGTGCCAGCTCACCCCTGAGTGGGCAGGGGACTCTCTATGGCTACACCTTC. Its translation: CASSPLSGQGTLYGYTF.